This T cell receptor beta chain was identified in a study of early T cells in non-severe SARS-CoV-2 infection. For the study at large: Chains from this unsorted whole-blood bulk RNA could not be paired. Findings and limits, study-wide: The VDJdb matching leaned toward anti-spike CD8 responses and overlooked private and CD4 specificities.

Individual cDNA molecules were tagged with unique molecular identifiers. TCRdb re-called the 5' RACE reads through MiXCR, storing one row per CDR3 protein. The top ten hold under 8% of the sample, which has about 87,000 distinct CDR3 sequences, about 15% seen once. V lost 5 bases to trimming and J lost 2 bases, with 9 bases between them. Germline V gene data show CDR1 as SGHAT and CDR2 as FQNNGV. The CDR3 consists of 13 residues. About this clonotype itself: Its target is unknown.

The sequencing input was whole blood. This chain uses TRBV11-2 with TRBJ1-1; no clear D. The source is an adult who was a healthcare worker with PCR-confirmed SARS-CoV-2 infection or an uninfected control (not recorded which). The CDR3: CASSILYNTEAFF. CDR3 in DNA: TGTGCCAGCAGCATTCTTTATAACACTGAAGCTTTCTTT.